A selection of T cell receptor beta chains follows, all from one sample in a study of blood T cell repertoires in COVID-19. Repertoires were generated with immunoSEQ multiplex PCR, while TCRdb's copy carries only in-frame clones and drops some. The sample lists about 180,000 clones, around nine tenths occurring once. The sample consisted of peripheral blood. All receptors derive from a woman between 65 and 79 years old with COVID-19, enrolled during active disease. The CDR3 runs from the conserved cysteine through the conserved F or W. The order of the fields is clone size, V gene, D gene, J gene, CDR3 DNA, CDR3 protein. The D gene is left open where the match is weak. Clone size, where shown, is once, few, many, or a class for clones that have expanded.

.,TRBV29-1,.,TRBJ2-7,TGCAGCGTTGAAGACAGTGGACACTACGAGCAGTACTTC,CSVEDSGHYEQYF
.,TRBV4-1,.,TRBJ2-5,TGCGCCAGCAGCCAAGGGTTGAGGGACCAAGAGACCCAGTACTTC,CASSQGLRDQETQYF
few,TRBV7-9,.,TRBJ2-7,TGTGCCAGCAGCTCCAGTTTACGGCGACTTGGGTACGAGCAGTACTTC,CASSSSLRRLGYEQYF
.,TRBV30,.,TRBJ2-7,TGTGCCTGGAAACCGCTAGCAGATCACTACGAGCAGTACTTC,CAWKPLADHYEQYF
.,TRBV30,.,TRBJ2-1,TGTGCCTGGAGTGGGAGGGGATCCTACAATGAGCAGTTCTTC,CAWSGRGSYNEQFF
.,TRBV4-3,.,TRBJ2-7,TGCGCCAGCAGCCAAGATCCAGGGAGGTTTTCCGAGCAGTACTTC,CASSQDPGRFSEQYF
few,TRBV7-9,.,TRBJ1-2,TGTGCCAGCAGCTTTACAGACTATGGCTACACCTTC,CASSFTDYGYTF
once,TRBV30,TRBD1,TRBJ2-7,TGTGCCTGGAGCTTGGGACAGGGGGCAAACTACGAGCAGTACTTC,CAWSLGQGANYEQYF
.,TRBV5-4,.,TRBJ2-7,TGTGCCAGCAGCTTGGGCGGGACCGACTACGAGCAGTACTTC,CASSLGGTDYEQYF
.,TRBV7-9,TRBD2,TRBJ2-5,TGTGCCAGCAGCCCCCAGGCGACTAGCGGGAGTGCTCGGGAGACCCAGTACTTC,CASSPQATSGSARETQYF
.,TRBV15,TRBD2,TRBJ2-7,TGTGCCACCAGCAGAGATCAGGCGGGAGGTCCCGAGCAGTACTTC,CATSRDQAGGPEQYF
.,TRBV19,TRBD1,TRBJ1-1,TGTGCCAGTAGTGCCGACAGGGGGCGTTTCGCTGAAGCTTTCTTT,CASSADRGRFAEAFF
once,TRBV7-9,TRBD1,TRBJ2-2,TGTGCCAGCAGCTGGGAGAAAAAGGGGGCCAACACCGGGGAGCTGTTTTTT,CASSWEKKGANTGELFF
few,TRBV20-1,.,TRBJ2-1,TGCAGTGCTAGTCGCGGGATTTACAATGAGCAGTTCTTC,CSASRGIYNEQFF
.,TRBV5-4,TRBD1,TRBJ1-2,TGTGCCAGCAGCGCCAGGGACAGGGGCCATGGCTACACCTTC,CASSARDRGHGYTF
.,TRBV7-2,TRBD1,TRBJ2-2,TGTGCCAGCAGCTTATACGGGACAGGGGACTACACCGGGGAGCTGTTTTTT,CASSLYGTGDYTGELFF
.,TRBV5-6,.,TRBJ1-5,TGTGCCAGCAGCATCTATCCAGGGAGCAATCAGCCCCAGCATTTT,CASSIYPGSNQPQHF
.,TRBV28,TRBD2,TRBJ2-1,TGTGCCAGCAGTTTAGGAGCGGGAGGGCGGTTTAATGAGCAGTTCTTC,CASSLGAGGRFNEQFF
.,TRBV29-1,.,TRBJ2-2,TGCAGCGTATCCCCAACGGGAGTAGTCACCGGGGAGCTGTTTTTT,CSVSPTGVVTGELFF
.,TRBV18,TRBD1,TRBJ2-6,TGTGCCAGCCGAGGACAGGGGGTTTCTGGGGCCAACGTCCTGACTTTC,CASRGQGVSGANVLTF
.,TRBV29-1,.,TRBJ1-5,TGCAGCGTTTCTTTCGGGACAAGTTATAGCAATCAGCCCCAGCATTTT,CSVSFGTSYSNQPQHF
few,TRBV6-5,.,TRBJ2-7,TGTGCCAGCAGTTACTCGACACCGTCCTACGAGCAGTACTTC,CASSYSTPSYEQYF
.,TRBV11-2,TRBD2,TRBJ2-1,TGTGCCAGCAGCGGACTAGCGGGAGGGAGGTGGAATGAGCAGTTCTTC,CASSGLAGGRWNEQFF
.,TRBV28,TRBD1,TRBJ1-5,TGTGCCAGCAAGGACCAGGGGGCTTATAGCAATCAGCCCCAGCATTTT,CASKDQGAYSNQPQHF
.,TRBV2,.,TRBJ2-3,TGTGCCAGCAGCGCCGTTGTTAGTACAGATACGCAGTATTTT,CASSAVVSTDTQYF
.,TRBV10-3,.,TRBJ1-1,TGTGCCATCAGTGAACAGGGGAACACTGAAGCTTTCTTT,CAISEQGNTEAFF
.,TRBV5-1,.,TRBJ2-3,TGCGCCAGCAGCTTCTCTGTTCCTAGCACAGATACGCAGTATTTT,CASSFSVPSTDTQYF